The present T cell receptor (beta chain) was sequenced within a study of T cells in Graves' hyperthyroidism and ophthalmopathy. As for the study in general: Initial diagnosis, before any treatment, was when peripheral blood was collected.

This clonotype was found many times. The germline gives CDR1 SGHNT, CDR2 YYREEE (reference sequence). V lost 6 bases and J 2 bases, leaving 18 bases between the germline ends. The CDR3 has 16 amino acids. RNA transcripts served as the template for amplifying TCR beta CDR3 regions. The HTBI primer set was used in a first-round RT-PCR of the TCR CDR3. TCRdb recomputed calls from the multiplex PCR reads with MiXCR, one row per CDR3 protein. The repertoire holds around 200,000 distinct CDR3 sequences, with about 15% as singletons. Hyperthyroidism patients were newly diagnosed, had disease duration under 2 months, and were aged 18 to 65 years.

The chain uses TRBV5-4 and TRBJ2-1; a possible D gene is TRBD1 (5 bases). The receptor was derived from a woman between 45 and 60 years old with Graves' hyperthyroidism. The specimen sequenced was blood. CDR3 region: CASTWGGRGPYNEQFF. CDR3 in DNA: TGTGCCAGCACCTGGGGCGGCCGAGGCCCCTACAATGAGCAGTTCTTC.